This T cell receptor beta chain was sequenced during a study of beta chain features in type 1 diabetes. General study points: People with Type 1 diabetes carried modestly yet significantly shorter TCRB CDR3s in all four CD4+ subsets. Cells expressing TCR highly could be over-represented by cDNA sequencing.

Every bit of the isolated RNA underwent reverse transcription, so sequencing read expressed TCRB transcripts. Assay used: immunoSEQ multiplex PCR; TCRdb lists only in-frame clones, some missing. In the table there are some 250,000 clones, roughly 10% of which are singletons. Per germline, CDR1 MNHEY and CDR2 SVGAGI. The CDR3 covers 14 residues. The V end lost 4 bases, the J end lost 4 bases, and 10 bases lay between the germline ends. It was via CD45RO/CCR7/CD25/CD127/CD95/CD27 that CD4+ naive, central memory, regulatory and stem cell-like memory cells were sorted. This clone was picked up a small number of times. Its antigen is not identified.

The sequence was obtained from a man younger than 40 with type 1 diabetes. Sequencing input: naive CD4+ T cells from blood. The chain couples TRBV6-5 to TRBJ2-2, with D tentatively TRBD1 (7 bases). In DNA, the CDR3 is TGTGCCAGCAGTTGGAGGGGGCCCACCGGGGAGCTGTTTTTT. Encoded protein: CASSWRGPTGELFF.